Below are 29 T cell receptor beta chains sequenced from a single sample in a study of T-cell memory formation after mild COVID-19. TCRdb reanalysed the 5' RACE reads using MiXCR and keeps one entry per CDR3 protein. The data hold 180,000 or so distinct CDR3 sequences, with under 20% observed a single time. Sequencing input: PBMCs or a T cell subset sorted from them (not recorded which). Every receptor here comes from an adult woman who had mild COVID-19 (a few samples of this study predate the infection). Cell type and time point are not known.

The CDR3 DNA reads TGCGCCAGCAGCCCAGGACATGGGAACACTGAAGCTTTCTTT. Translated, it gives CASSPGHGNTEAFF. The J gene is TRBJ1-1, the V gene TRBV5-1; possible D gene TRBD1, 5 bases. This CDR3 has 14 amino acids. Germline CDR1 is SGHRS and CDR2 is YFSETQ. V was cut by 4 bases and J by 1 base, with 11 bases left in between.

This clonotype appeared many times. This chain connects TRBV19 to TRBJ2-7; TRBD2 agrees at 9 bases. V lost 1 base, J lost 2 bases, and 6 bases stayed unmatched. CDR3 length: 16 amino acids. Germline V CDR1 and CDR2: LNHDA, SQIVND (reference sequence). CDR3 nucleotide sequence: TGTGCCAGTAGTATAGGTAGCGGGAGTCCCCCCTACGAGCAGTACTTC. Translating it yields CASSIGSGSPPYEQYF.

This clonotype has just a few counts. The chain joins TRBV7-2 to TRBJ2-1; TRBD2 matches 7 bases. The CDR3 has 16 residues. Germline CDR1 reads SGHTA; CDR2 reads FQGNSA. V shed 0 bases and J 8 bases; nucleotides not matched to a gene: 10. Here the CDR3 reads CASSLARAGAGDEQFF. CDR3 DNA: TGTGCCAGCAGCTTAGCACGGGCGGGAGCGGGCGATGAGCAGTTCTTC.

In this sample, this clonotype turned up a few times. The V gene is TRBV30, the J gene TRBJ2-1; possibly TRBD2 for D (5 bases). Per germline, CDR1 GTSNPN and CDR2 SVGIG (reference sequence). The CDR3 is 15 residues long. Trimming took 0 bases from V and 0 from J, leaving 9 bases between them. The DNA of the CDR3 is TGTGCCTGGAGTGTACACCGGGGCTCCTACAATGAGCAGTTCTTC. It translates to CAWSVHRGSYNEQFF.

This clonotype was seen only a few times. V usage is TRBV5-5 and J usage is TRBJ1-1; possible D gene TRBD1, 6 bases. The V end was cut by 2 bases, the J end by 3 bases, with 11 bases between. Per germline, CDR1 SGHKS and CDR2 YYEKEE (reference sequence). The CDR3 loop spans 14 amino acids. In nucleotides, the CDR3 is TGTGCCAGCAGCTTACAGGGATGGGACACTGAAGCTTTCTTT. As protein: CASSLQGWDTEAFF. Variable domain in full (rest from reference TRBV5-5 and TRBJ1-1): DAGVTQSPTHLIKTRGQQVTLRCSPISGHKSVSWYQQVLGQGPQFIFQYYEKEERGRGNFPDRFSARQFPNYSSELNVNALLLGDSALYLCASSLQGWDTEAFFGQGTRLTVV.

This chain links TRBV19 with TRBJ1-2; D is perhaps TRBD1 (6 bases). The ends were cut back, 8 bases at V and 8 bases at J, with 24 bases in the middle. The CDR3 has 15 amino acids. Looked up from germline, CDR1 is LNHDA and CDR2 is SQIVND (reference sequence). The CDR3 DNA is TGTGCCAGTCGTGGAGTAGACAGGTATCAAGAAGGCTACACCTTC. Its protein product is CASRGVDRYQEGYTF.

The sample holds a few counts of this clonotype. J is TRBJ2-2 and V is TRBV7-9; D is unresolved. CDR3 length equals 14 residues. V lost 5 bases and J lost 4, with 11 bases in between. Germline CDR1 SEHNR, CDR2 FQNEAQ (reference sequence). The CDR3 region has the DNA TGTGCCAGCAGCGCCATGGCTGCCACCGGGGAGCTGTTTTTT. This encodes CASSAMAATGELFF.

In its sample, this clonotype was seen a few times. The chain employs TRBV18 and TRBJ2-7; D is tentatively TRBD1 or TRBD2 (5 bases each). The CDR3 sequence is 16 residues long. V lost 0 bases and J 3 bases, leaving 15 bases between the germline ends. From germline, CDR1 is KGHSH and CDR2 LQKENI. The CDR3 protein is CASSPPFGDGGYEQYF. The DNA of the CDR3 is TGTGCCAGCTCACCACCGTTCGGGGACGGAGGCTACGAGCAGTACTTC. The entire variable domain, with the rest obtained from reference TRBV18 and TRBJ2-7, is as follows: NAGVMQNPRHLVRRRGQEARLRCSPMKGHSHVYWYRQLPEEGLKFMVYLQKENIIDESGMPKERFSAEFPKEGPSILRIQQVVRGDSAAYFCASSPPFGDGGYEQYFGPGTRLTVT.

The chain uses TRBV6-5 and TRBJ2-1, with 16 bases that match TRBD2. This CDR3 comprises 17 residues. CDR1 MNHEY and CDR2 SVGAGI come from the germline V gene. The J segment lost 10 bases and the V segment lost 2 bases, leaving 8 bases of the junction unmatched. CDR3 region: CASSYGSGLAGGAEQFF. CDR3 bases: TGTGCCAGCAGTTACGGGTCGGGACTAGCGGGAGGGGCGGAGCAGTTCTTC.

This chain joins TRBV5-6 and TRBJ1-1, with D uncertain. CDR3 length equals 16 residues. Germline V gene sequence: CDR1 SGHDT, CDR2 YYEEEE. Trimming took 5 bases from V and 0 from J, leaving 17 bases between them. The CDR3 loop is CASRDGVLSMNTEAFF. The CDR3 DNA reads as TGTGCCAGCAGGGATGGGGTCCTGAGCATGAACACTGAAGCTTTCTTT.

In its sample, this clonotype was seen many times. The chain is built from TRBV7-9 and TRBJ2-7; 7 bases line up with TRBD1. J lost 2 bases, V lost 4 bases, and 5 bases had no gene match. The CDR3 covers 14 residues. Per the germline V gene, CDR1 is SEHNR and CDR2 is FQNEAQ (reference sequence). CDR3 amino acids: CASSSDRAPYEQYF. In DNA, the CDR3 is TGTGCCAGCAGCTCTGACAGGGCCCCCTACGAGCAGTACTTC.

Only a few counts were recorded for this clonotype. The chain has TRBV4-1 and TRBJ1-1, with TRBD1 as a possible D gene (5 bases). With 4 bases removed from V and 6 bases from J, the gap between germline ends came to 12 bases. The CDR3 totals 13 residues. The germline V gene encodes CDR1 MGHRA and CDR2 YSYEKL. The CDR3 reads CASSRGTYPEAFF. The DNA of the CDR3 is TGCGCCAGCAGCCGGGGGACGTATCCTGAAGCTTTCTTT.

A few counts support this clonotype. The genes are TRBV18 and TRBJ1-1, with a weak D call TRBD1 (6 bases). Trimming cost V 0 bases and J 8 bases, with 16 bases left between them. Germline V gene lookup returns CDR1 KGHSH and CDR2 LQKENI. This CDR3 contains 15 residues. The chain's CDR3 is CASSPPFAGAREAFF. The DNA for the CDR3 is TGTGCCAGCTCACCACCGTTCGCAGGGGCTAGGGAAGCTTTCTTT.

The chain joins TRBV6-2 or TRBV6-3 to TRBJ1-4, with TRBD1 identical over 7 bases. The germline V gene has CDR1 MNHEY and CDR2 SVGEGT. The CDR3 contains 14 residues. With 6 bases clipped from V and 7 bases from J, the junction kept 8 bases outside the gene matches. The CDR3 protein is CASSPQGFREKLFF. The CDR3 DNA is TGTGCCAGCAGCCCACAGGGGTTTCGTGAAAAACTGTTTTTT.

The CDR3 coding sequence is TGTGCCAGCAGTTACTCTCCTGCTAGCGGGTTATTTAATGAGCAGTTCTTC. Residues: CASSYSPASGLFNEQFF. This chain links TRBV6-6 with TRBJ2-1; 8 positions match TRBD2. Germline values: CDR1 MNHNY, CDR2 SVGAGI (reference sequence). Unmatched junction bases numbered 11, after V lost 0 bases and J lost 7 bases. The length of the CDR3 is 17 residues.

The CDR3, as DNA: TGTGCCAGCAGCCGGAGGCAGGCCTACGAGCAGTACTTC. Translating it yields CASSRRQAYEQYF. The gene calls are TRBV11-2 and TRBJ2-7, with D possibly being TRBD2 (5 bases). The CDR3 extends over 13 amino acids. In germline, CDR1 is SGHAT, CDR2 FQNNGV. Trimming stripped 5 bases from V and 2 bases from J, with 10 bases between.

The gene calls are TRBV9 and TRBJ2-3; TRBD2 matches at 10 bases. Germline trimming cut 2 bases from V and 8 bases from J; bases unmatched to any gene: 8. CDR1 is SGDLS and CDR2 is YYNGEE in the germline V gene. The CDR3 is made up of 15 amino acids. The chain's CDR3 is CASSVSGGATGTQYF. DNA of the CDR3: TGTGCCAGCAGCGTGAGCGGGGGGGCGACTGGTACGCAGTATTTT.

The chain has TRBV6-5 and TRBJ1-5; 7 bases fit TRBD1. The CDR3 sequence is 16 residues long. Germline V CDR1 and CDR2: MNHEY, SVGAGI. After removal of 6 bases from V and 4 bases from J, the junction contained 12 bases not matched to a gene. Here the CDR3 DNA reads TGTGCCAGCAGGTTGACAGGGAGAGGGACTAATCAGCCCCAGCATTTT. It translates to CASRLTGRGTNQPQHF.

The chain recombines TRBV20-1 with TRBJ1-1; D remains unclear. Trimming removed 3 bases from V and 0 bases from J, with 11 bases in between. The CDR3 is made up of 14 amino acids. CDR1 DFQATT and CDR2 SNEGSKA come from the germline V gene (reference sequence). CDR3 in amino acids: CSARKNSMNTEAFF. DNA of the CDR3: TGCAGTGCTAGGAAAAACAGCATGAACACTGAAGCTTTCTTT.

This clonotype appeared many times. The rearrangement links TRBV7-9 to TRBJ2-1; D call uncertain. There are 10 residues in the CDR3. Trimming left V 4 bases short and J 14 bases short, with 9 bases between. CDR1 is SEHNR and CDR2 is FQNEAQ in the germline V gene (reference sequence). The CDR3 is CASSSLGEFF. CDR3 DNA sequence: TGTGCCAGCAGCTCCCTGGGCGAGTTCTTC.

The rearrangement links TRBV6-2 or TRBV6-3 to TRBJ2-5; TRBD2 matches at 9 bases. Germline V lookup: CDR1 MNHEY, CDR2 SVGEGT. The CDR3 extends over 14 amino acids. Trimming took 6 bases from V and 2 from J; bases not matched to a gene: 4. Here the CDR3 DNA reads TGTGCCAGCAGCCTCAGCGGGGGGCAAGAGACCCAGTACTTC. It codes for CASSLSGGQETQYF.

Only a few counts were recorded for this clonotype. V is TRBV19 and J is TRBJ1-2; 9 bases map to TRBD1. Trimming at V came to 8 bases and at J to 1 base, leaving 5 bases not matched to a gene. CDR1 and CDR2 (germline): LNHDA, SQIVND (reference sequence). The CDR3 spans 14 residues. The CDR3 DNA follows: TGTGCCAGTGGAACGGGACAGGGTAACTATGGCTACACCTTC. Translated: CASGTGQGNYGYTF.

The V gene is TRBV12-3 or TRBV12-4, the J gene TRBJ1-2; D unclear. V lost 1 base to trimming and J lost 0 bases, with 9 bases between them. The length of the CDR3 is 15 residues. This CDR3 reads CASSLGGKANYGYTF. The CDR3 DNA reads as TGTGCCAGCAGTTTAGGCGGGAAAGCTAACTATGGCTACACCTTC.

This chain joins TRBV27 and TRBJ2-3; 7 positions agree with TRBD1. Germline V lookup: CDR1 MNHEY, CDR2 SMNVEV (reference sequence). The J segment lost 1 base and the V segment lost 2 bases, leaving 3 bases of the junction unmatched. The CDR3 has 15 residues. CDR3 loop: CASSLQGVGTDTQYF. As DNA, the CDR3 is TGTGCCAGCAGTTTACAGGGGGTGGGCACAGATACGCAGTATTTT.

This clonotype occurred many times. The chain links TRBV5-1 to TRBJ1-1, with a tentative D call TRBD1 (5 bases). This CDR3 is 14 amino acids long. V was pared by 6 bases and J by 6 bases, with 18 bases between. Germline assignment: CDR1 SGHRS and CDR2 YFSETQ. The CDR3 sequence: CASKPEGVVPEAFF. In DNA form, the CDR3 reads TGCGCCAGCAAGCCGGAAGGGGTCGTCCCTGAAGCTTTCTTT. The full variable domain, its missing parts supplied by reference TRBV5-1 and TRBJ1-1, is KAGVTQTPRYLIKTRGQQVTLSCSPISGHRSVSWYQQTPGQGLQFLFEYFSETQRNKGNFPGRFSGRQFSNSRSEMNVSTLELGDSALYLCASKPEGVVPEAFFGQGTRLTVV.

This clonotype was counted between two and nine times. This chain uses TRBV7-2 with TRBJ1-2; 9 nucleotides agree with TRBD1. Trimming at V came to 4 bases and at J to 4 bases, leaving 7 bases not matched to a gene. Germline CDR1 reads SGHTA; CDR2 reads FQGNSA. The CDR3 has 15 amino acids. The CDR3 nucleotides read TGTGCCAGCAGCTCAGGACAGGGGTCAGTCTATGGCTACACCTTC. This sequence encodes CASSSGQGSVYGYTF.

This clonotype has a count of ten or more. V usage is TRBV5-1 and J usage is TRBJ2-7; no definite D call. CDR1 SGHRS and CDR2 YFSETQ come from the germline V gene. The CDR3 is 14 residues long. V lost 0 bases to trimming and J lost 2 bases, with 9 bases between them. The CDR3 nucleotides read TGCGCCAGCAGCTTGGCCGGGCCTCCCTACGAGCAGTACTTC. This gives the protein CASSLAGPPYEQYF.

The sample holds a few counts of this clonotype. The chain employs TRBV6-6 and TRBJ2-7; no reliable D call. Germline assignment: CDR1 MNHNY and CDR2 SVGAGI (reference sequence). Trimming cost V 6 bases and J 5 bases, with 8 bases left between them. This CDR3 contains 11 residues. CDR3 region: CASSPANEQYF. CDR3 nucleotide sequence: TGTGCCAGCAGCCCCGCGAACGAGCAGTACTTC.

This chain joins TRBV7-2 and TRBJ2-7; TRBD1 matches at 8 bases. CDR3 length equals 15 residues. After removal of 4 bases from V and 3 bases from J, the junction contained 8 bases not matched to a gene. CDR1 and CDR2 (germline): SGHTA, FQGNSA. CDR3: CASSSPGQGDYEQYF. The CDR3, as DNA: TGTGCCAGCAGCTCCCCCGGACAGGGAGACTACGAGCAGTACTTC.